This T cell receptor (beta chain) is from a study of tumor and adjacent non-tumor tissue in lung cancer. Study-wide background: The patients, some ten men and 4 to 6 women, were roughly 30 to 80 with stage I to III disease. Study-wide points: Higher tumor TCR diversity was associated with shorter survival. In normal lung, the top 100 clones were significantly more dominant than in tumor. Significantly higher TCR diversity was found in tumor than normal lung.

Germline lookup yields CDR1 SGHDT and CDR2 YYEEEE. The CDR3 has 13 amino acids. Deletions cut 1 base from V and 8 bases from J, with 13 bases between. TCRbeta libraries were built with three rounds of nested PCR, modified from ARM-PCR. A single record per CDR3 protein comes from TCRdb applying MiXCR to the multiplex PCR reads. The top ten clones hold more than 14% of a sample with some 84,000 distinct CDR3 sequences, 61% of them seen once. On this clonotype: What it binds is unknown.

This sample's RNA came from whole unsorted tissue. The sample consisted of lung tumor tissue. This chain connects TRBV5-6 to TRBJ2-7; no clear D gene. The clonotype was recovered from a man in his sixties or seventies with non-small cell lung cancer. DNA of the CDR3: TGTGCCAGCAGCTTGATGTACGGGTACAAGCAGTACTTC. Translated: CASSLMYGYKQYF.